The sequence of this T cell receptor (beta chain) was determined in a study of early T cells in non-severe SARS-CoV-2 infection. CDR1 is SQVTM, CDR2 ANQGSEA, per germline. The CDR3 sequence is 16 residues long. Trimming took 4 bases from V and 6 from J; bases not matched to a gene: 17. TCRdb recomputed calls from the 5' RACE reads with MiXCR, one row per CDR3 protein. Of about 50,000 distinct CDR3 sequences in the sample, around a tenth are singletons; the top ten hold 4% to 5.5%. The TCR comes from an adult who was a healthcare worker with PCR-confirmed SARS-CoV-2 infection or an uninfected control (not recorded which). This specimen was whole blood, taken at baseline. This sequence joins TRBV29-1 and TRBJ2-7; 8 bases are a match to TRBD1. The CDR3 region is CSVGNWAQGAMGEQYF. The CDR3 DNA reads TGCAGCGTTGGCAATTGGGCTCAGGGGGCGATGGGCGAGCAGTACTTC.